This paragraph covers one T cell receptor (beta chain) sequence. The antigen remains unidentified. All of the isolated RNA was reverse transcribed, so expressed TCRB transcripts were sequenced. Using immunoSEQ multiplex PCR, the repertoire was profiled, and TCRdb retains in-frame clones only, with some absent. This sample carries 400,000 to 600,000 clones, 30% of them seen once, and the ten largest clones take roughly 0.066%. Deletions cut 0 bases from V and 2 bases from J, with 13 bases between. Germline-derived CDR1 and CDR2 are LGHNA and YSLEER. This CDR3 is built from 16 residues. These data come from a study of beta chain features in type 1 diabetes. Study-level results: PCR might favor shorter templates, equally in patients and controls.

This TCR came from a man aged 18 to 29 in good health. J is TRBJ1-2 and V is TRBV4-3, with D perhaps TRBD1 (5 bases). Sequences were obtained from naive CD4+ T cells from blood. CDR3 in DNA: TGCGCCAGCAGCCAAGATCAGGGAAGAAAGAACTATGGCTACACCTTC. Protein: CASSQDQGRKNYGYTF.